This T cell receptor (beta chain) emerged from a study of blood T cell repertoires in COVID-19. Study-wide background: Material from acute and convalescent COVID-19 was sourced from the United States, Italy and Spain.

Generated by immunoSEQ multiplex PCR, the TCRdb table keeps only in-frame clones and is missing some. The repertoire holds about 140,000 clones, with about four fifths as singletons. Germline V CDR1 and CDR2: MGHDK, SYGVNS. V lost 1 base to trimming and J lost 4 bases, with 7 bases between them. The CDR3 consists of 14 residues. V is TRBV25-1 and J is TRBJ2-2; D call uncertain. The receptor's source is a man between 65 and 85 years old who had recovered from COVID-19. Sequenced material: peripheral blood. The CDR3 is CASSEWFGTGELFF. CDR3 DNA sequence: TGTGCCAGCAGTGAATGGTTCGGCACCGGGGAGCTGTTTTTT. Filled out from reference TRBV25-1 and TRBJ2-2, the complete variable domain reads EADIYQTPRYLVIGTGKKITLECSQTMGHDKMYWYQQDPGMELHLIHYSYGVNSTEKGDLSSESTVSRIRTEHFPLTLESARPSHTSQYLCASSEWFGTGELFFGEGSRLTVL.